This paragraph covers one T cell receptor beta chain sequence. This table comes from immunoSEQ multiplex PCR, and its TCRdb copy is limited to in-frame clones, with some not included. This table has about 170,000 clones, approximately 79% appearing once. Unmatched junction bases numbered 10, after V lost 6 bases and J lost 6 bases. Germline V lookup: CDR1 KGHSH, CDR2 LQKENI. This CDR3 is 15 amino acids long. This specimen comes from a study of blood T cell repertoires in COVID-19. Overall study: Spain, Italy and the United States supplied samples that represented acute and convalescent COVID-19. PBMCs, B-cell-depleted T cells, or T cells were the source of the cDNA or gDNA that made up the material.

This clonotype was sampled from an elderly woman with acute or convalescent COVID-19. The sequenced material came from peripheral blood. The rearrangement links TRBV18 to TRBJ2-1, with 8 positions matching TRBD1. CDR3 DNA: TGTGCCAGCTCCACAGGACAGGGAAGTGTCAATGAGCAGTTCTTC. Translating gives CASSTGQGSVNEQFF.